In its sample, the clone carrying this TCR beta chain is medium-sized. Gene names refer to mouse genes. Read coverage stops 1 residue before the CDR3 terminus; the germline J gene supplies the remainder. The ends lost 4 bases at V and 5 bases at J; junction bases unmatched: 4. Per germline, CDR1 KGHPV and CDR2 FQNQEV (reference sequence). The CDR3 sequence is 14 residues long. This table comes from immunoSEQ multiplex PCR, and its TCRdb copy is limited to in-frame clones, with some not included. This sample has some 7,900 clones, with 35% to 40% found just once. Time point indicated: mouse harvest day 14 after allogeneic transplant. Tail vein injection delivered 10^7 T-cell-depleted bone marrow cells and 10^6 splenic CD5+ T cells. This mouse GVHD model was MHC-mismatched B6 to BALB/c, profiled day 7 or 14. The data were taken from a study of tissue T cells after allogeneic stem cell transplantation.

The rearrangement uses TRBV26 and TRBJ2-1, with 8 positions matching TRBD2. This TCR derives from a female BALB/c mouse given C57BL/6 T cells with graft-versus-host disease after an allogeneic hematopoietic cell transplant. Material for sequencing was skin. The CDR3 protein is CASSPLGGDAEQFF. The DNA read from the CDR3 is TGTGCCAGCAGTCCTCTGGGGGGAGATGCTGAGCAGTTC. The variable domain in full, completed from reference TRBV26 and TRBJ2-1, reads NSKVIQTPRYLVKGQGQKAKMRCIPEKGHPVVFWYQQNKNNEFKFLINFQNQEVLQQIDMTEKRFSAECPSNSPCSLEIQSSEAGDSALYLCASSPLGGDAEQFFGPGTRLTVL.